This entry lists 17 T cell receptor beta chains sequenced from one sample in a study of cytomegalovirus exposure and HLA in healthy donors. The PCR contained 60 Vbeta and 13 Jbeta primers. The protocol was immunoSEQ multiplex PCR, while the TCRdb copy is restricted to in-frame clones and leaves out a portion. The sample has some 130,000 clones, less than 85% seen once. Input material: PBMCs. These receptor sequences come from a man in his forties in good health and CMV-seronegative.

This clone appeared a single time. The V gene is TRBV7-2, the J gene TRBJ1-5; 9 bases line up with TRBD1. The V gene end was trimmed by 2 bases and the J gene end by 4 bases; junction bases not matched to a gene: 9. From germline, CDR1 is SGHTA and CDR2 FQGNSA. The CDR3 is made up of 17 amino acids. DNA of the CDR3: TGTGCCAGCAGCTTATGGGGGGGGACAGGGTCAAATCAGCCCCAGCATTTT. It specifies CASSLWGGTGSNQPQHF.

This sequence joins TRBV29-1 and TRBJ2-5, with TRBD1 matching 10 bases. The CDR3 has 14 residues. V was pared by 5 bases and J by 5 bases, with 8 bases of the junction left unmatched. Germline loops: CDR1 SQVTM, CDR2 ANQGSEA. CDR3 in amino acids: CSVTGTGVGETQYF. In DNA form, the CDR3 reads TGCAGCGTTACCGGGACAGGGGTTGGGGAGACCCAGTACTTC.

The chain couples TRBV30 to TRBJ2-7; 8 bases are shared with TRBD2. This CDR3 has 14 amino acids. Germline V gives CDR1 GTSNPN, CDR2 SVGIG (reference sequence). The V gene end was trimmed by 2 bases and the J gene end by 6 bases; junction bases not matched to a gene: 9. The CDR3 sequence is CAWSKLAASSEQYF. DNA for the CDR3: TGTGCCTGGAGTAAACTAGCGGCTTCATCCGAGCAGTACTTC.

V and J are TRBV30 and TRBJ2-7; D perhaps matches TRBD1 (6 bases). Germline CDR1 reads GTSNPN; CDR2 reads SVGIG (reference sequence). The germline V and J ends were trimmed by 8 bases and 5 bases, with 13 bases remaining between them. The CDR3 runs to 11 residues. The CDR3 region has the DNA TGTGCCGGATCACACAGGGACGAGCAGTACTTC. Residues: CAGSHRDEQYF. Drawing the rest from reference TRBV30 and TRBJ2-7, the complete variable domain is SQTIHQWPATLVQPVGSPLSLECTVEGTSNPNLYWYRQAAGRGLQLLFYSVGIGQISSEVPQNLSASRPQDRQFILSSKKLLLSDSGFYLCAGSHRDEQYFGPGTRLTVT.

In its sample, this clone was seen a few times. V is TRBV4-2 and J is TRBJ2-7; TRBD1 might be the D (7 bases). The CDR3 loop spans 14 amino acids. Germline CDR1 LGHNA, CDR2 YNFKEQ. The V end lost 1 base, the J end lost 11 bases, and 18 bases lay between the germline ends. The CDR3 coding sequence is TGTGCCAGCAGCCAAGTTGACAGGGAGGATGAAAAGTACTTC. Translated: CASSQVDREDEKYF.

This clone appeared once. V and J are TRBV29-1 and TRBJ1-2; unclear D gene. V was cut by 7 bases and J by 4 bases, with 16 bases left in between. The CDR3 sequence is 13 residues long. Germline-derived CDR1 and CDR2 are SQVTM and ANQGSEA. This chain's CDR3 is CSATQDNSYGYTF. In DNA, the CDR3 is TGCAGCGCAACACAAGACAATTCCTATGGCTACACCTTC.

There are a few counts of this clone. V gene TRBV5-1 combines with J gene TRBJ2-7; D possibly corresponds to TRBD1 (5 bases). The CDR3 runs 13 residues. Per germline, CDR1 SGHRS and CDR2 YFSETQ. V shed 2 bases and J shed 2 bases, with 8 bases lying between them. CDR3 coding DNA: TGCGCCAGCAGCTTCGACAGAGCCTACGAGCAGTACTTC. Translation gives CASSFDRAYEQYF.

V is TRBV13 and J is TRBJ2-3, with a tentative D call TRBD1 (5 bases). This CDR3 comprises 14 residues. Germline V gene data show CDR1 as PRHDT and CDR2 as FYEKMQ (reference sequence). The V gene lost 5 bases and the J gene lost 2 bases, with 11 bases spanning the gap. The CDR3 region has the DNA TGTGCCAGCAGCACCTCGACAGCCACAGATACGCAGTATTTT. Translated, it gives CASSTSTATDTQYF.

J is TRBJ2-7 and V is TRBV27; D is uncertain. The V gene lost 5 bases and the J gene lost 1 base, with 12 bases spanning the gap. The germline V gene has CDR1 MNHEY and CDR2 SMNVEV (reference sequence). This CDR3 is 14 amino acids long. The CDR3 bases are TGTGCCAGCAGTCCGCTGCCGAGTTCCTACGAGCAGTACTTC. This encodes CASSPLPSSYEQYF.

CDR3 nucleotide sequence: TGTGCCAGCACCCGGGACAGGGTAAGGGAGCCCCAGCATTTT. This codes for CASTRDRVREPQHF. This chain uses TRBV2 with TRBJ1-5; 9 bases are shared with TRBD1. Losses at the gene ends were 7 bases for V and 8 bases for J; bases not matched to a gene: 9. The germline CDR1 and CDR2 sequences are SNHLY and FYNNEI. There are 14 residues in the CDR3.

The table lists this clone with a few counts. J is TRBJ1-3 and V is TRBV4-2; the match to TRBD1 covers 8 bases. This CDR3 has 15 residues. Germline assignment: CDR1 LGHNA and CDR2 YNFKEQ. V shed 1 base, J shed 4 bases, and the junction held 3 bases outside the gene matches. DNA for the CDR3: TGTGCCAGCAGCCAAGGGACAGGGACAGGAAACACCATATATTTT. Translation gives CASSQGTGTGNTIYF.

The V and J genes are TRBV5-6 and TRBJ1-2, with a possible D match to TRBD1 (5 bases). V dropped 0 bases and J dropped 4 bases, with 7 bases sitting between them. The CDR3 sequence is 13 residues long. Looked up from germline, CDR1 is SGHDT and CDR2 is YYEEEE. DNA for the CDR3: TGTGCCAGCAGCTTGGGACAGCCCTATGGCTACACCTTC. Encoded protein: CASSLGQPYGYTF. The variable domain in full, completed from reference TRBV5-6 and TRBJ1-2, reads DAGVTQSPTHLIKTRGQQVTLRCSPKSGHDTVSWYQQALGQGPQFIFQYYEEEERQRGNFPDRFSGHQFPNYSSELNVNALLLGDSALYLCASSLGQPYGYTFGSGTRLTVV.

This clone has more than one count but fewer than ten. The chain joins TRBV10-3 to TRBJ1-5; D may be TRBD1 (5 bases). The germline gives CDR1 ENHRY, CDR2 SYGVKD. The germline V and J ends were trimmed by 10 bases and 6 bases, with 10 bases remaining between them. This CDR3 has 11 amino acids. The CDR3 protein is CATGEGQPQHF. The CDR3 DNA reads as TGTGCCACGGGGGAGGGTCAGCCCCAGCATTTT.

The J gene is TRBJ1-5, the V gene TRBV10-3; D is uncertain. CDR1 is ENHRY, CDR2 SYGVKD, per germline. The V end was cut by 6 bases, the J end by 4 bases, with 10 bases between. This CDR3 contains 13 residues. CDR3 amino acids: CAIRSSLNQPQHF. In nucleotides, the CDR3 is TGTGCCATCAGGAGTTCGCTGAATCAGCCCCAGCATTTT.

There are a few counts of this clone. This CDR3 reads CASSPTVQETQYF. DNA for the CDR3: TGCGCCAGCAGCCCGACTGTACAAGAGACCCAGTACTTC. This rearrangement joins TRBV5-1 to TRBJ2-5; no clear D. The CDR3 spans 13 residues. V was clipped by 4 bases and J by 2 bases, with 9 bases between them. Germline CDR1 SGHRS, CDR2 YFSETQ.

This chain joins TRBV7-6 and TRBJ2-1; 8 nucleotides line up with TRBD1. The CDR3 has 16 amino acids. Per the germline V gene, CDR1 is SGHVS and CDR2 is FNYEAQ. Unmatched junction bases numbered 10, after V lost 5 bases and J lost 4 bases. The CDR3 DNA reads as TGTGCCAGCAGCCCCCAGGGGGCTGGGACATACAATGAGCAGTTCTTC. Translated, it gives CASSPQGAGTYNEQFF.

V is TRBV7-9 and J is TRBJ2-1; TRBD1 might be the D (5 bases). The CDR3 extends over 14 amino acids. Deletions cut 5 bases from V and 0 bases from J, with 8 bases between. Germline V gives CDR1 SEHNR, CDR2 FQNEAQ (reference sequence). CDR3 bases: TGTGCCAGCAGCCACGACAGCTCCTACAATGAGCAGTTCTTC. It yields the protein CASSHDSSYNEQFF. The full variable domain, rest sourced from reference TRBV7-9 and TRBJ2-1, is DTGVSQNPRHKITKRGQNVTFRCDPISEHNRLYWYRQTLGQGPEFLTYFQNEAQLEKSRLLSDRFSAERPKGSFSTLEIQRTEQGDSAMYLCASSHDSSYNEQFFGPGTRLTVL.